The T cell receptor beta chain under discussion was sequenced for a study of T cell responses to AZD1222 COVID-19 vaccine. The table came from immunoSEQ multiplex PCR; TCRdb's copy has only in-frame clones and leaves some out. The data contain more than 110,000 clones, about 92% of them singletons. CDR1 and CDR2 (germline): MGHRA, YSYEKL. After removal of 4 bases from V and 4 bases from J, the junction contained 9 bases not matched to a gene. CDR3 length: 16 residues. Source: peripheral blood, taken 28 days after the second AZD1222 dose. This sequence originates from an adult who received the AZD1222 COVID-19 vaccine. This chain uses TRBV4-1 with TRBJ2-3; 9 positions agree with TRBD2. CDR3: CASSPGPSGVPDTQYF. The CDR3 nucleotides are TGCGCCAGCAGCCCAGGACCTAGCGGGGTCCCAGATACGCAGTATTTT.